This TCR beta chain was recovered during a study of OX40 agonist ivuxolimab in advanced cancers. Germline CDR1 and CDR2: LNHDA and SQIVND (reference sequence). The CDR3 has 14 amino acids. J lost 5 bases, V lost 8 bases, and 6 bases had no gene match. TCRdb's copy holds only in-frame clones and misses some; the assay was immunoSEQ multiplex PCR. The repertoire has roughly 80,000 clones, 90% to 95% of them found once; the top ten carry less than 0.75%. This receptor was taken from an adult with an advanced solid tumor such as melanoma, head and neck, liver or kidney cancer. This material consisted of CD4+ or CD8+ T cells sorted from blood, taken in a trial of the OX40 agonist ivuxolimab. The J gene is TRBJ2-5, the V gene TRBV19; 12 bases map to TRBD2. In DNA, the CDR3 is TGTGCCAGTCGGTCTAGCGGGGGGGGTGAGACCCAGTACTTC. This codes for CASRSSGGGETQYF.